The 9 T cell receptor beta chains in this list originate from one sample, sequenced in a study of blood T cell repertoires in COVID-19. Profiling relied on immunoSEQ multiplex PCR, and the TCRdb table lists in-frame clones only, not all of them. Of approximately 170,000 clones in the sample, around 83% were seen once. The sample taken for sequencing was peripheral blood. These receptors all stem from an older woman who had recovered from COVID-19.

This chain connects TRBV5-4 to TRBJ2-1, with unresolved D. In germline, CDR1 is SGHNT, CDR2 YYREEE (reference sequence). CDR3 length equals 17 residues. V was shortened by 0 bases and J by 6 bases, with 19 bases between the two germline ends. DNA for the CDR3: TGTGCCAGCAGCTTGGCCCCTCCCGCGGTTCTTTCCAATGAGCAGTTCTTC. This sequence encodes CASSLAPPAVLSNEQFF.

This chain connects TRBV6-5 to TRBJ2-5; 10 positions agree with TRBD2. J was trimmed by 5 bases and V by 2 bases; bases with no gene match: 5. Germline V gives CDR1 MNHEY, CDR2 SVGAGI. The CDR3 consists of 15 residues. This CDR3 is CASSYEAGGRETQYF. The CDR3 nucleotides read TGTGCCAGCAGTTACGAAGCGGGAGGGCGGGAGACCCAGTACTTC.

The chain combines TRBV5-4 with TRBJ2-7; 8 nucleotides match TRBD2. Germline V gives CDR1 SGHNT, CDR2 YYREEE (reference sequence). V shed 0 bases, J shed 0 bases, and the junction held 14 bases outside the gene matches. This CDR3 is 19 amino acids long. As DNA, the CDR3 is TGTGCCAGCAGCTTGGCCAAAGGCGGCGGGAGGTTCTTCTCCTACGAGCAGTACTTC. Encoded protein: CASSLAKGGGRFFSYEQYF.

This chain joins TRBV14 and TRBJ1-2; D unresolved. Trimming cost V 4 bases and J 0 bases, with 12 bases left between them. The germline CDR1 and CDR2 sequences are SGHDN and FVKESK. The CDR3 sequence is 15 residues long. This chain's CDR3 is CASSRTAGANYGYTF. The DNA for the CDR3 is TGTGCCAGCAGCCGGACTGCAGGAGCTAACTATGGCTACACCTTC.

The chain links TRBV23-1 to TRBJ1-1; 8 bases agree with TRBD1. TRBV23-1 carries the ORF label, with uncertain function. The J segment lost 2 bases and the V segment lost 7 bases, leaving 9 bases of the junction unmatched. This CDR3 comprises 15 residues. CDR3 residues: CASTTGQGFNTEAFF. The CDR3 DNA reads as TGCGCCAGCACCACCGGACAGGGTTTCAACACTGAAGCTTTCTTT.

Of note for this clone: One junction end disagrees with the germline gene, perhaps due to a read error. The chain carries TRBV5-1 and TRBJ2-5; D perhaps matches TRBD2 (7 bases). The CDR3 contains 16 residues. Germline loops: CDR1 SGHRS, CDR2 YFSETQ. The CDR3 coding sequence is TGCGCCCGCAGCTTGGGGGGGGGCGGTACCCAAGAGACCCAGTACTTC. It codes for CARSLGGGGTQETQYF.

This clone is a singleton in its sample. This chain joins TRBV4-1 and TRBJ2-1; D may be TRBD1 (6 bases). With 1 base removed from V and 7 bases from J, the gap between germline ends came to 20 bases. The CDR3 has 17 residues. The germline V gene encodes CDR1 MGHRA and CDR2 YSYEKL. CDR3 amino acids: CASSQGRQATGLNEQFF. CDR3 in DNA: TGCGCCAGCAGCCAAGGGCGGCAGGCTACAGGGTTAAATGAGCAGTTCTTC.

This chain uses TRBV9 with TRBJ2-2; 7 bases are shared with TRBD1. Trimming at V came to 4 bases and at J to 4 bases, leaving 4 bases not matched to a gene. CDR1 and CDR2 (germline): SGDLS, YYNGEE. The CDR3 is made up of 14 amino acids. Here the CDR3 reads CASSSRTGTGELFF. CDR3 DNA sequence: TGTGCCAGCAGCTCACGGACAGGCACCGGGGAGCTGTTTTTT.

This sequence joins TRBV5-4 and TRBJ2-5, with D perhaps matching TRBD2 (5 bases). V dropped 0 bases and J dropped 5 bases, with 11 bases sitting between them. Germline V CDR1 and CDR2: SGHNT, YYREEE (reference sequence). This CDR3 comprises 14 residues. CDR3 sequence: CASSLEGVRETQYF. DNA for the CDR3: TGTGCCAGCAGCTTGGAGGGAGTTCGTGAGACCCAGTACTTC. Based on the CDR3 plus reference TRBV5-4 and TRBJ2-5, the full variable domain is ETGVTQSPTHLIKTRGQQVTLRCSSQSGHNTVSWYQQALGQGPQFIFQYYREEENGRGNFPPRFSGLQFPNYSSELNVNALELDDSALYLCASSLEGVRETQYFGPGTRLLVL.